The 29 T cell receptor beta chains below come from one sample, sequenced in a study of cytomegalovirus exposure and HLA in healthy donors. 13 Jbeta primers and 60 Vbeta primers were used for the PCR. Method: immunoSEQ multiplex PCR; TCRdb's copy keeps in-frame clones and lacks some. The sample table includes about 60,000 clones. What was sequenced was PBMCs. Receptors were obtained from a woman aged 18-29 years in good health and CMV-seronegative.

V gene TRBV7-9 combines with J gene TRBJ1-2; 7 bases fit TRBD1. The CDR3 consists of 14 residues. Trimming cost V 6 bases and J 6 bases; bases outside gene matches: 10. Germline CDR1 reads SEHNR; CDR2 reads FQNEAQ (reference sequence). The CDR3 sequence is CASSSLGTANGYTF. The CDR3 bases are TGTGCCAGCAGTTCCTTAGGGACAGCCAATGGCTACACCTTC.

This sequence joins TRBV2 and TRBJ1-2; 7 positions agree with TRBD1. CDR1 is SNHLY and CDR2 is FYNNEI in the germline V gene. The ends lost 5 bases at V and 5 bases at J; junction bases unmatched: 11. There are 15 residues in the CDR3. The CDR3 DNA sequence: TGTGCCAGCAGTCTAACCGGGACAGTCCTTTATGGCTACACCTTC. It translates to CASSLTGTVLYGYTF.

The rearrangement uses TRBV4-2 and TRBJ2-2; maybe TRBD2 (5 bases). The germline V gene has CDR1 LGHNA and CDR2 YNFKEQ. V was cut by 0 bases and J by 0 bases, with 8 bases left in between. The CDR3 is 16 amino acids. The DNA for the CDR3 is TGTGCCAGCAGCCAAGAAAGCGGCGCGAACACCGGGGAGCTGTTTTTT. This sequence encodes CASSQESGANTGELFF.

V usage is TRBV28 and J usage is TRBJ1-6; D is uncertain. Trimming stripped 5 bases from V and 7 bases from J, with 9 bases between. The CDR3 is made up of 13 amino acids. CDR1 and CDR2 from the germline V gene are MDHEN and SYDVKM. The chain's CDR3 is CASSPTLNSPLHF. The CDR3 nucleotides read TGTGCCAGCAGTCCTACCTTAAATTCACCCCTCCACTTT.

The chain links TRBV18 to TRBJ2-5; D gene unclear. Trimming left V 4 bases short and J 2 bases short, with 2 bases between. Per germline, CDR1 KGHSH and CDR2 LQKENI. The length of the CDR3 is 11 residues. CDR3 nucleotides: TGTGCCAGCTCACTACAAGAGACCCAGTACTTC. This translates into CASSLQETQYF.

The chain links TRBV27 to TRBJ2-3, with D perhaps TRBD2 (5 bases). CDR1 and CDR2 (germline): MNHEY, SMNVEV (reference sequence). This CDR3 contains 15 residues. With 3 bases removed from V and 2 bases from J, the gap between germline ends came to 12 bases. CDR3 protein: CASSFFADFTDTQYF. The CDR3 nucleotides read TGTGCCAGCAGTTTTTTCGCGGACTTCACAGATACGCAGTATTTT.

J is TRBJ2-7 and V is TRBV5-1; D is uncertain. Trimming left V 6 bases short and J 1 base short, with 20 bases between. CDR3 length equals 16 residues. Germline CDR1 reads SGHRS; CDR2 reads YFSETQ. CDR3 bases: TGCGCCAGCACCCCGAGCCTTACCGAAACGTCCTACGAGCAGTACTTC. This gives the protein CASTPSLTETSYEQYF.

This chain joins TRBV20-1 and TRBJ2-7; TRBD1 agrees at 7 bases. After removal of 7 bases from V and 5 bases from J, the junction contained 2 bases not matched to a gene. The CDR3 covers 10 residues. Germline V gene lookup returns CDR1 DFQATT and CDR2 SNEGSKA (reference sequence). The CDR3 spells CSGGGHEQYF. The CDR3 region has the DNA TGCAGTGGAGGGGGCCACGAGCAGTACTTC.

This chain joins TRBV6-1 and TRBJ2-7; tentative D call: TRBD1 (6 bases). The germline V gene encodes CDR1 MNHNS and CDR2 SASEGT. The CDR3 sequence is 14 residues long. The V and J ends lost 6 bases and 3 bases respectively, with 15 bases between them. The CDR3 reads CASSSGTTYYEQYF. The CDR3 DNA sequence: TGTGCCAGCAGCTCCGGGACAACTTACTACGAGCAGTACTTC.

The J gene is TRBJ2-7, the V gene TRBV18; TRBD1 aligns across 11 bases. Germline loops: CDR1 KGHSH, CDR2 LQKENI. V was pared by 2 bases and J by 3 bases, with 3 bases of the junction left unmatched. The CDR3 has 15 amino acids. In nucleotides, the CDR3 is TGTGCCAGCTCACCATCGGGACAGGGGGACTACGAGCAGTACTTC. Protein product: CASSPSGQGDYEQYF.

The CDR3 DNA reads TGTGCCAGCAGCCCCACAGGGGGGCACTATGGCTACACCTTC. Amino acids: CASSPTGGHYGYTF. This sequence joins TRBV6-8 and TRBJ1-2; 8 bases are a match to TRBD1. The germline V gene has CDR1 MNHGY and CDR2 SAAAGT. This CDR3 region has 14 residues. V trimming: 6 bases; J trimming: 3 bases; junction bases outside the gene matches: 6.

V is TRBV29-1 and J is TRBJ2-1; D is unresolved. Germline V gene lookup returns CDR1 SQVTM and CDR2 ANQGSEA. The ends were cut back, 4 bases at V and 5 bases at J, with 6 bases in the middle. The CDR3 spans 11 residues. The CDR3 DNA reads as TGCAGCGTTGCCCCGGACAATGAGCAGTTCTTC. Residues: CSVAPDNEQFF.

This rearrangement joins TRBV5-4 to TRBJ1-2; tentative D call: TRBD1 (6 bases). Trimming stripped 4 bases from V and 12 bases from J, with 13 bases between. The CDR3 spans 11 residues. CDR1 and CDR2 (germline): SGHNT, YYREEE (reference sequence). The CDR3 bases are TGTGCCAGCAGCAACCGGGACAAAAACACCTTC. Protein: CASSNRDKNTF. Using reference TRBV5-4 and TRBJ1-2 for the parts outside the CDR3, the full variable domain is ETGVTQSPTHLIKTRGQQVTLRCSSQSGHNTVSWYQQALGQGPQFIFQYYREEENGRGNFPPRFSGLQFPNYSSELNVNALELDDSALYLCASSNRDKNTFGSGTRLTVV.

The chain links TRBV7-9 to TRBJ1-4; D ambiguous. Germline assignment: CDR1 SEHNR and CDR2 FQNEAQ (reference sequence). The ends were cut back, 0 bases at V and 4 bases at J, with 6 bases in the middle. The CDR3 covers 14 residues. The CDR3 bases are TGTGCCAGCAGCTTAGCGCGGGGTAATGAAAAACTGTTTTTT. Its translation: CASSLARGNEKLFF.

This sequence joins TRBV9 and TRBJ2-5, with TRBD2 matching 11 bases. Germline V gene sequence: CDR1 SGDLS, CDR2 YYNGEE. There are 14 residues in the CDR3. The V segment lost 7 bases and the J segment 0 bases; nucleotides outside the gene matches: 2. The CDR3 DNA reads TGTGCCAGCGCGACTAGCGGGAACCAAGAGACCCAGTACTTC. It yields the protein CASATSGNQETQYF.

V gene TRBV6-1 combines with J gene TRBJ1-2, with D hard to call. CDR1 is MNHNS, CDR2 SASEGT, per germline. V was cut by 6 bases and J by 4 bases, with 12 bases left in between. The CDR3 contains 13 residues. This CDR3 reads CASRHGRPYGYTF. The CDR3 DNA follows: TGTGCCAGCAGGCATGGGCGCCCCTATGGCTACACCTTC.

CDR3 region: CASSLVAGGNEKLFF. DNA for the CDR3: TGCGCCAGCAGCTTGGTGGCAGGGGGTAATGAAAAACTGTTTTTT. The V call is TRBV5-1, the J call TRBJ1-4, with 7 bases lining up with TRBD1. Germline CDR1 reads SGHRS; CDR2 reads YFSETQ. CDR3 length: 15 amino acids. The trim removed 0 bases at V and 4 bases at J, leaving 3 bases unmatched.

The chain employs TRBV5-1 and TRBJ1-4; 7 bases agree with TRBD1. From germline, CDR1 is SGHRS and CDR2 YFSETQ. CDR3 length: 16 residues. The junction had 17 bases not matched to a gene; V was cut back by 3 bases and J by 12 bases. In DNA, the CDR3 is TGCGCCAGCAGCTATACTCGACAGGGAACCTACGAAGAACTGTTTTTT. Translated: CASSYTRQGTYEELFF. The full variable domain, with the rest looked up from reference TRBV5-1 and TRBJ1-4, is KAGVTQTPRYLIKTRGQQVTLSCSPISGHRSVSWYQQTPGQGLQFLFEYFSETQRNKGNFPGRFSGRQFSNSRSEMNVSTLELGDSALYLCASSYTRQGTYEELFFGSGTQLSVL.

The rearrangement links TRBV29-1 to TRBJ2-1; TRBD2 aligns across 9 bases. V trimming: 5 bases; J trimming: 0 bases; junction bases outside the gene matches: 8. Germline V gene lookup returns CDR1 SQVTM and CDR2 ANQGSEA. This CDR3 has 16 amino acids. The CDR3 protein is CSVRGSGGLSYNEQFF. The CDR3 region has the DNA TGCAGCGTTCGAGGGAGCGGGGGGCTCTCCTACAATGAGCAGTTCTTC.

The chain is built from TRBV7-2 and TRBJ1-2, with a weak D call TRBD1 (5 bases). V was cut by 1 base and J by 4 bases, with 10 bases left in between. Germline loops: CDR1 SGHTA, CDR2 FQGNSA. CDR3 length: 14 residues. CDR3 nucleotide sequence: TGTGCCAGCAGCTTAGGCCCAGGGCTCTATGGCTACACCTTC. As protein: CASSLGPGLYGYTF.

CDR3 sequence reads: CASSSGQGLYEQYF. The CDR3 DNA reads as TGTGCCAGCAGTAGTGGACAGGGACTCTACGAGCAGTACTTC. The genes are TRBV5-4 and TRBJ2-7, with TRBD1 identical over 8 bases. CDR3 length: 14 residues. V lost 5 bases to trimming and J lost 3 bases; unmatched junction nucleotides: 7. Germline V gene data show CDR1 as SGHNT and CDR2 as YYREEE (reference sequence).

This sequence joins TRBV11-2 and TRBJ1-1; no clear D gene. V dropped 6 bases and J dropped 3 bases, with 11 bases sitting between them. Germline CDR1 reads SGHAT; CDR2 reads FQNNGV. The CDR3 has 13 residues. CDR3 sequence: CASRTTFDTEAFF. Here the CDR3 DNA reads TGTGCCAGCAGAACCACATTTGACACTGAAGCTTTCTTT.

DNA for the CDR3: TGTGCCATCAGTGGTCAGGCGGGGGCTAAGCTGTTCTTC. Translated: CAISGQAGAKLFF. The chain has TRBV10-3 and TRBJ2-1; tentatively, D is TRBD2 (7 bases). Germline CDR1 reads ENHRY; CDR2 reads SYGVKD. V was shortened by 4 bases and J by 15 bases, with 19 bases between the two germline ends. The CDR3 covers 13 residues.

V usage is TRBV7-9 and J usage is TRBJ2-7; unclear D gene. The CDR3 spans 13 residues. Per germline, CDR1 SEHNR and CDR2 FQNEAQ (reference sequence). Trimming removed 0 bases at V and 3 bases at J, with 6 bases between. CDR3 loop: CASSLALYYEQYF. DNA for the CDR3: TGTGCCAGCAGCTTAGCTTTATACTACGAGCAGTACTTC.

The chain recombines TRBV19 with TRBJ1-2; unclear D gene. The CDR3 totals 13 residues. Trimming took off 8 bases at V and 7 bases at J, with 17 bases between the two ends. Germline CDR1 is LNHDA and CDR2 is SQIVND (reference sequence). The CDR3 region is CASSPARGGGYTF. For the CDR3, the DNA is TGTGCCAGTTCTCCGGCCCGAGGCGGTGGCTACACCTTC.

The V gene is TRBV6-6, the J gene TRBJ1-1; 8 nucleotides line up with TRBD1. Germline values: CDR1 MNHNY, CDR2 SVGAGI (reference sequence). Germline trimming cut 6 bases from V and 6 bases from J; bases unmatched to any gene: 12. The CDR3 is made up of 15 amino acids. CDR3 protein: CASRITQDRVAEAFF. The CDR3 DNA is TGTGCCAGCAGGATAACTCAGGACAGGGTCGCTGAAGCTTTCTTT.

Regarding this clone: This CDR3 is also generated by other DNA sequences in the sample. The rearrangement joins TRBV6-5 to TRBJ1-2; D is undetermined. CDR1 is MNHEY, CDR2 SVGAGI, per germline. V was shortened by 0 bases and J by 8 bases, with 13 bases between the two germline ends. The CDR3 totals 14 residues. CDR3 bases: TGTGCCAGCAGTTACTCGCGGACGGAGGCCGGCTACACCTTC. Translation gives CASSYSRTEAGYTF.

The gene calls are TRBV18 and TRBJ1-3; 8 bases line up with TRBD1. This CDR3 is built from 15 residues. With V trimmed by 8 bases and J by 0 bases, 6 bases remained unmatched. Germline CDR1 and CDR2: KGHSH and LQKENI. The CDR3 here is CASATGASSGNTIYF. CDR3 in DNA: TGTGCCAGCGCGACAGGGGCTAGCTCTGGAAACACCATATATTTT.

CDR3 in amino acids: CASSKDRGSGSYEQYF. The CDR3, as DNA: TGCGCCAGCAGCAAGGACAGGGGGTCCGGCTCCTACGAGCAGTACTTC. J is TRBJ2-7 and V is TRBV5-1, with 10 bases fitting TRBD1. Germline V gene sequence: CDR1 SGHRS, CDR2 YFSETQ. The V segment lost 4 bases and the J segment 0 bases; nucleotides outside the gene matches: 7. The CDR3 sequence is 16 residues long.